Only a few counts were recorded for the clone carrying this T cell receptor (beta chain). Germline V gives CDR1 SGDLS, CDR2 YYNGEE. V was shortened by 0 bases and J by 0 bases, with 9 bases between the two germline ends. This CDR3 region has 15 residues. A J-beta primer mix and a sample-barcoded 5' primer were used in a second PCR of about 7 to 12 cycles. From the 5' RACE reads, TCRdb called clonotypes with MiXCR, one entry per CDR3 protein. The top ten hold just under 9.5% of the sample, which has roughly 700,000 distinct CDR3 sequences, 25% seen once. The sample originates from a study of blood T cells in healthy people across ages. The data also belong to a second study, concerning T cells of mothers and their children.

Material: blood. This TCR came from a boy aged 5-17 years in good health. The gene calls are TRBV9 and TRBJ1-2; possibly TRBD1 for D (5 bases). Here the CDR3 DNA reads TGTGCCAGCAGCGTAGATCAGGGACCTAACTATGGCTACACCTTC. It encodes CASSVDQGPNYGYTF.